Below, 26 T cell receptor beta chains from the same sample are listed, as sequenced in a study of blood T cell repertoires in COVID-19. Only in-frame clones appear in the TCRdb table, and some are missing; sequencing was by immunoSEQ multiplex PCR. The sample holds around 130,000 clones, 70% to 80% seen once. Sequenced sample: peripheral blood. These receptors came from a human donor in a cohort sampled during active COVID-19.

V usage is TRBV6-5 and J usage is TRBJ2-3; TRBD1 matches at 10 bases. V was clipped by 6 bases and J by 4 bases; unmatched bases: 1. This CDR3 has 13 amino acids. Germline V gene lookup returns CDR1 MNHEY and CDR2 SVGAGI. The CDR3 protein is CASRDRGADTQYF. The DNA for the CDR3 is TGTGCCAGCAGGGACAGGGGGGCAGATACGCAGTATTTT.

The V gene is TRBV30, the J gene TRBJ2-1; D is perhaps TRBD2 (5 bases). This CDR3 contains 15 residues. The V and J ends lost 0 bases and 2 bases respectively, with 11 bases between them. Germline V gives CDR1 GTSNPN, CDR2 SVGIG (reference sequence). The CDR3 DNA reads as TGTGCCTGGAGTGTCGACGGGAACCCCTACAATGAGCAGTTCTTC. It yields the protein CAWSVDGNPYNEQFF.

This clone has only one observation. This chain links TRBV19 with TRBJ1-5; the D gene is possibly TRBD1 (5 bases). The V and J ends lost 6 bases and 6 bases respectively, with 18 bases between them. The germline gives CDR1 LNHDA, CDR2 SQIVND (reference sequence). The CDR3 extends over 15 amino acids. The CDR3 DNA follows: TGTGCCAGTAGCGGGGGGACCTCGGGGGGTCAGCCCCAGCATTTT. Protein: CASSGGTSGGQPQHF.

A few counts support this clone. The V gene is TRBV10-2, the J gene TRBJ1-2; a weak D match, TRBD1 (6 bases). In germline, CDR1 is WSHSY, CDR2 SAAADI. The CDR3 is 14 amino acids. V was pared by 2 bases and J by 7 bases, with 14 bases between. CDR3 DNA sequence: TGCGCCAGCAGTGAGCGGCGGGGGGCGGGTGGCTACACCTTC. It is translated as CASSERRGAGGYTF.

The V and J genes are TRBV1 and TRBJ2-5; the table's D call, TRBD2, has no DNA check behind it. TRBV1 is an annotated pseudogene. The CDR3 is made up of 16 amino acids. The CDR3 DNA is TGCACCAGCAGCCAAGATCTTCTACTAGCGGGAGAGACCCAGTACTTC. Translated, it gives CTSSQDLLLAGETQYF.

The V call is TRBV7-3, the J call TRBJ2-7; 10 bases align to TRBD1. The V gene end was trimmed by 2 bases and the J gene end by 3 bases; junction bases not matched to a gene: 4. The germline CDR1 and CDR2 sequences are SGHTA and FQGTGA. The CDR3 contains 15 residues. The CDR3 loop is CASSLGGQGVYEQYF. The CDR3 coding sequence is TGTGCCAGCAGCTTAGGCGGACAGGGGGTCTACGAGCAGTACTTC.

The chain recombines TRBV19 with TRBJ2-7, with D maybe TRBD1 (6 bases). V lost 1 base and J 3 bases, leaving 10 bases between the germline ends. In germline, CDR1 is LNHDA, CDR2 SQIVND (reference sequence). The CDR3 has 14 amino acids. CDR3 sequence reads: CASSIAGTRYEQYF. CDR3 bases: TGTGCCAGTAGTATAGCCGGGACACGCTACGAGCAGTACTTC.

J is TRBJ1-2 and V is TRBV2; 7 bases align to TRBD1. V lost 5 bases and J lost 11; bases outside the gene matches: 11. Germline CDR1 SNHLY, CDR2 FYNNEI. The CDR3 covers 13 residues. The CDR3 bases are TGTGCCAGCAGTAATACCGGGACAGCGACATACACCTTC. Translated, it gives CASSNTGTATYTF.

J is TRBJ1-2 and V is TRBV5-1, with a weak D call TRBD1 (6 bases). The V gene's germline CDR1 is SGHRS and CDR2 YFSETQ. V was cut by 0 bases and J by 4 bases, with 13 bases left in between. The CDR3 loop spans 15 amino acids. CDR3 sequence reads: CASSLGPGDGYGYTF. The CDR3 region has the DNA TGCGCCAGCAGCTTGGGGCCAGGGGATGGCTATGGCTACACCTTC.

This clone is a singleton in its sample. The chain combines TRBV30 with TRBJ1-6, with a tentative D call TRBD1 (5 bases). The CDR3 totals 13 residues. The germline V and J ends were trimmed by 7 bases and 7 bases, with 14 bases remaining between them. Per germline, CDR1 GTSNPN and CDR2 SVGIG (reference sequence). DNA for the CDR3: TGTGCCTCCTCAGGGTTCCGGAATTCACCCCTCCACTTT. Its protein product is CASSGFRNSPLHF.

The chain has TRBV5-1 and TRBJ2-5, with TRBD1 identical over 8 bases. The CDR3 has 16 residues. Losses at the gene ends were 7 bases for V and 2 bases for J; bases not matched to a gene: 13. Germline assignment: CDR1 SGHRS and CDR2 YFSETQ. The chain's CDR3 is CASLLRGTGLQETQYF. The CDR3 nucleotides are TGCGCCAGCCTCCTGAGGGGGACAGGTCTACAAGAGACCCAGTACTTC.

A note on this clone: The sample has other DNA sequences that encode this CDR3 too. The gene calls are TRBV28 and TRBJ2-5, with D hard to call. The length of the CDR3 is 11 residues. V was trimmed by 5 bases and J by 4 bases, leaving 5 bases between them. Germline CDR1 MDHEN, CDR2 SYDVKM. The CDR3 loop is CASSNRETQYF. CDR3 nucleotides: TGTGCCAGCAGTAATCGAGAGACCCAGTACTTC.

In this sample, this clone turned up once. J is TRBJ1-2 and V is TRBV6-5, with 9 positions matching TRBD1. CDR3 length: 15 residues. Germline loops: CDR1 MNHEY, CDR2 SVGAGI. Trimming cost V 7 bases and J 2 bases; bases outside gene matches: 8. The CDR3 region is CASIQPGTGNYGYTF. The CDR3 nucleotides are TGTGCCAGCATCCAACCCGGGACAGGGAACTATGGCTACACCTTC.

The chain employs TRBV5-5 and TRBJ1-1, with D hard to call. V was cut by 2 bases and J by 3 bases, with 8 bases left in between. Germline CDR1 and CDR2: SGHKS and YYEKEE (reference sequence). This CDR3 comprises 13 residues. Here the CDR3 DNA reads TGTGCCAGCAGCTTCGGGGAGGACACTGAAGCTTTCTTT. Protein sequence: CASSFGEDTEAFF. The full variable domain, rest sourced from reference TRBV5-5 and TRBJ1-1, is DAGVTQSPTHLIKTRGQQVTLRCSPISGHKSVSWYQQVLGQGPQFIFQYYEKEERGRGNFPDRFSARQFPNYSSELNVNALLLGDSALYLCASSFGEDTEAFFGQGTRLTVV.

The rearrangement links TRBV11-3 to TRBJ1-1, with a possible D match to TRBD1 (5 bases). V gave up 5 bases and J gave up 3 bases, with 10 bases separating them. Germline CDR1 is SGHNT and CDR2 is YENEEA. This CDR3 is 13 amino acids long. Written as DNA, the CDR3 is TGTGCCAGCAGCCGGCAGGGATACACTGAAGCTTTCTTT. Its protein product is CASSRQGYTEAFF.

The chain links TRBV27 to TRBJ2-7; 10 bases are shared with TRBD1. J was trimmed by 6 bases and V by 6 bases; bases with no gene match: 5. Germline V gene sequence: CDR1 MNHEY, CDR2 SMNVEV (reference sequence). The length of the CDR3 is 13 residues. The CDR3 coding sequence is TGTGCCAGCAGCGTGGGGACAGGGGTCGAGCAGTACTTC. Translation: CASSVGTGVEQYF.

The chain carries TRBV11-2 and TRBJ1-3; D unresolved. Trimming left V 8 bases short and J 0 bases short, with 11 bases between. The germline V gene has CDR1 SGHAT and CDR2 FQNNGV. This CDR3 spans 14 amino acids. CDR3 residues: CASSAGFSGNTIYF. As DNA, the CDR3 is TGTGCCAGCTCCGCGGGATTCTCTGGAAACACCATATATTTT.

The count of this clone is one. The chain recombines TRBV7-6 with TRBJ2-3; the match to TRBD2 covers 14 bases. This CDR3 spans 20 amino acids. In germline, CDR1 is SGHVS, CDR2 FNYEAQ. V lost 5 bases to trimming and J lost 4 bases; unmatched junction nucleotides: 17. CDR3 coding DNA: TGTGCCAGCAGCCCCATCATCGGACTAGCGGGGGGACGGCTCTCAGATACGCAGTATTTT. Its protein product is CASSPIIGLAGGRLSDTQYF.

CDR3 amino acids: CASSRMPGQDTGELFF. The CDR3 bases are TGTGCCAGCAGCCGAATGCCGGGACAGGACACCGGGGAGCTGTTTTTT. The chain joins TRBV3-1 (or the pseudogene TRBV3-2) to TRBJ2-2; 8 nucleotides match TRBD1. The J segment lost 3 bases and the V segment lost 4 bases, leaving 7 bases of the junction unmatched. CDR1 LGHDT and CDR2 YNNKEL come from the germline V gene (reference sequence). This CDR3 is 16 amino acids long.

CDR3 region: CASSRSGTDNEKLFF. The CDR3, as DNA: TGCGCCAGCAGCCGATCCGGGACAGATAATGAAAAACTGTTTTTT. This chain links TRBV4-1 with TRBJ1-4, with 7 nucleotides matching TRBD1. V shed 4 bases and J 4 bases; nucleotides not matched to a gene: 6. CDR1 MGHRA and CDR2 YSYEKL come from the germline V gene. This CDR3 contains 15 residues.

The rearrangement uses TRBV6-6 and TRBJ1-2; TRBD1 is a possible D gene (5 bases). Germline V gene sequence: CDR1 MNHNY, CDR2 SVGAGI (reference sequence). V lost 6 bases and J lost 2, with 16 bases in between. This CDR3 is 15 amino acids long. The CDR3 DNA sequence: TGTGCCAGCAGCCCCGACAGTAGGGCGAACTATGGCTACACCTTC. Its protein is CASSPDSRANYGYTF.

The chain uses TRBV6-6 and TRBJ2-7; D not resolved. The germline CDR1 and CDR2 sequences are MNHNY and SVGAGI (reference sequence). The ends were cut back, 6 bases at V and 3 bases at J, with 9 bases in the middle. This CDR3 has 12 amino acids. In DNA, the CDR3 is TGTGCCAGCAGCCTCGAGAACTACGAGCAGTACTTC. Translating it yields CASSLENYEQYF.

This chain connects TRBV25-1 to TRBJ2-7; 9 bases agree with TRBD1. The germline CDR1 and CDR2 sequences are MGHDK and SYGVNS. J was trimmed by 6 bases and V by 6 bases; bases with no gene match: 12. The length of the CDR3 is 15 residues. CDR3 sequence reads: CASRIGGTGSGEQYF. CDR3 coding DNA: TGTGCCAGCAGGATCGGGGGGACAGGGTCGGGCGAGCAGTACTTC.

The rearrangement joins TRBV6-1 to TRBJ2-5; the D gene is possibly TRBD2 (6 bases). CDR1 is MNHNS, CDR2 SASEGT, per germline. Trimming stripped 2 bases from V and 3 bases from J, with 10 bases between. The CDR3 consists of 14 residues. CDR3 DNA: TGTGCCAGCAGTGAATGGCGGGGCGAAGAGACCCAGTACTTC. It codes for CASSEWRGEETQYF.

In this sample, this clone turned up once. The rearrangement links TRBV2 to TRBJ1-4; 8 positions match TRBD1. CDR3 length: 14 amino acids. Trimming took 7 bases from V and 5 from J; bases not matched to a gene: 6. Germline V lookup: CDR1 SNHLY, CDR2 FYNNEI. CDR3 in amino acids: CASIMDRANEKLFF. The CDR3 DNA follows: TGTGCCAGCATTATGGACAGGGCAAATGAAAAACTGTTTTTT.

This clone was counted a single time. This chain uses TRBV6-5 with TRBJ2-7, with D possibly being TRBD2 (5 bases). Trimming shortened V by 4 bases and J by 4 bases, and 17 bases separated the two germline ends. The CDR3 runs to 15 residues. The germline V gene encodes CDR1 MNHEY and CDR2 SVGAGI. In DNA, the CDR3 is TGTGCCAGCAGTTTACGAGTAGCGACCCGATACGAGCAGTACTTC. Its protein is CASSLRVATRYEQYF.